This T cell receptor (beta chain) is from a study of tumor-infiltrating lymphocytes in primary liver carcinoma. Study at large: The study obtained roughly 3.65 to 7.13 million productive TCRbeta reads per sample, similar across tissue types.

Bulk tissue was left unsorted, and RNA and DNA were co-extracted from roughly 20-30 mg of it. Sampling of every tumor involved five separate regions. These included the tumor centre. The study found over 75% viable tumor cells in every tumor sample. The investigators made TCR beta cDNA from 400 to 500 ng total RNA, using a constant-region primer. For TCR beta, libraries were produced by three nested multiplex PCR rounds using slightly modified ARM-PCR. TCRdb re-analysed the multiplex PCR reads in MiXCR, keeping a single row per CDR3 protein. The sample lists around 56,000 distinct CDR3 sequences; less than 75% were seen once. This clonotype was observed many times. Sequenced sample: liver tumor tissue from sampling region 2. Described subset: tumor region T2, inferior pole. The source is a man aged 40-49 years with primary liver carcinoma and hepatitis B virus infection.

CDR3 amino acids: CASSPTYTLLYEQYF. The CDR3 nucleotides read TGTGCCAGCAGTCCGACCTACACCTTGCTCTACGAGCAGTACTTC. This chain links TRBV28 with TRBJ2-7; the D is unclear. V lost 5 bases, J lost 3 bases, and 17 bases lay in between. The CDR3 extends over 15 amino acids. The germline V gene has CDR1 MDHEN and CDR2 SYDVKM.